The clone carrying this TCR beta chain has only a few counts. The CDR3 loop spans 16 amino acids. Germline CDR1 is SEHNR and CDR2 is FQNEAQ (reference sequence). Trimming left V 5 bases short and J 2 bases short, with 16 bases between. The sample is drawn from a study of early T cells in non-severe SARS-CoV-2 infection. TCRdb independently ran MiXCR on the 5' RACE reads; one entry per CDR3 protein. The sample records about 100,000 distinct CDR3 sequences, over 10% being singletons. The TCR comes from an adult who was a healthcare worker with PCR-confirmed SARS-CoV-2 infection or an uninfected control (not recorded which). The chain carries TRBV7-9 and TRBJ2-1, with D perhaps TRBD1 (6 bases). The sequenced material came from whole blood. The CDR3 region is CASSVNRVVAYNEQFF. The CDR3 DNA sequence: TGTGCCAGCAGCGTCAACAGGGTAGTCGCCTACAATGAGCAGTTCTTC.